Each of the 2 T cell receptor beta chains below was sequenced from the same sample in a study of human T cells and chemical hapten exposure. A single record per CDR3 protein comes from TCRdb applying MiXCR to the 5' RACE reads. The data contain under 100,000 distinct CDR3 sequences, about a sixth of them singletons. It was from unfractionated whole blood that total RNA was extracted. The receptors shown here come from a female donor in good health.

The chain uses TRBV5-1 and TRBJ1-1; D is uncertain. The CDR3 length is 15 residues. Deletions cut 3 bases from V and 1 base from J, with 13 bases between. The germline gives CDR1 SGHRS, CDR2 YFSETQ. As DNA, the CDR3 is TGCGCCAGCAGCTACTGGTCGATGGGGAACACTGAAGCTTTCTTT. This sequence encodes CASSYWSMGNTEAFF.

The gene calls are TRBV29-1 and TRBJ2-3; D is unclear. The CDR3 runs to 11 residues. Deletions cut 1 base from V and 5 bases from J, with 4 bases between. Germline CDR1 reads SQVTM; CDR2 reads ANQGSEA. This CDR3 is CSVEVGDTQYF. CDR3 in DNA: TGCAGCGTTGAAGTTGGAGATACGCAGTATTTT.